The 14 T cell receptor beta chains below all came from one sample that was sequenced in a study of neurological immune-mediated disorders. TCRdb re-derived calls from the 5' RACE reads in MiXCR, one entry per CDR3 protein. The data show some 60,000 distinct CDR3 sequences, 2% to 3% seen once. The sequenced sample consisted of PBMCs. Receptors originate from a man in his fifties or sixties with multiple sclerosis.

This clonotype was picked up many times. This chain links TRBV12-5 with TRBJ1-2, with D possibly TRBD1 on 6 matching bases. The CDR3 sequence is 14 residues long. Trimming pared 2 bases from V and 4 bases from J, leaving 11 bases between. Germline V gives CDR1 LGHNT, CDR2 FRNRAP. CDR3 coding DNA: TGTGCTAGTGGTTTGTCACCAGGGGTCTATGGCTACACCTTC. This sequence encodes CASGLSPGVYGYTF.

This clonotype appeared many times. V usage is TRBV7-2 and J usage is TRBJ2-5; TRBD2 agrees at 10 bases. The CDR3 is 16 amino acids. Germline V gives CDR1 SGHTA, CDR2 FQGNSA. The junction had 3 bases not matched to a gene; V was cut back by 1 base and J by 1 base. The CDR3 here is CASSLVASGGQETQYF. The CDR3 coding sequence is TGTGCCAGCAGCTTAGTTGCTAGCGGGGGCCAAGAGACCCAGTACTTC.

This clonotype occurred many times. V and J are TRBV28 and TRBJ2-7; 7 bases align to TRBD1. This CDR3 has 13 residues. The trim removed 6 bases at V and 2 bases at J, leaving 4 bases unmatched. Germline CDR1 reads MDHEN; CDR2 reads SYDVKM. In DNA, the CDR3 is TGTGCCAGCAGGCCCGGACAGGCCTACGAGCAGTACTTC. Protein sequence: CASRPGQAYEQYF.

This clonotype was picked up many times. For the CDR3, the DNA is TGTGCCAGCAGCAAGGGTGCAGAGACCGGGGAGCTGTTTTTT. As protein: CASSKGAETGELFF. The rearrangement joins TRBV7-6 to TRBJ2-2; D not resolved. The CDR3 runs to 14 residues. Trimming took off 5 bases at V and 5 bases at J, with 12 bases between the two ends. Germline CDR1 and CDR2: SGHVS and FNYEAQ.

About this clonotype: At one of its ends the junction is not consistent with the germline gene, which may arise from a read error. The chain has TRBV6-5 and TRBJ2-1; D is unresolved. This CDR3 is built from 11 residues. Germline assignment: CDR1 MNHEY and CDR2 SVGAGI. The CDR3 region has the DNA TGTGACAGCAGCCGCGGTAATGAGCAGTTCTTC. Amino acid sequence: CDSSRGNEQFF.

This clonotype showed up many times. The DNA for the CDR3 is TGCGCCAGCAGCGATTCGGGGGTCTTGTCTTACGAGCAGTACTTC. It yields the protein CASSDSGVLSYEQYF. The chain has TRBV5-1 and TRBJ2-7; maybe TRBD2 (6 bases). CDR1 is SGHRS and CDR2 is YFSETQ in the germline V gene. This CDR3 spans 15 amino acids. Trimming stripped 4 bases from V and 4 bases from J, with 18 bases between.

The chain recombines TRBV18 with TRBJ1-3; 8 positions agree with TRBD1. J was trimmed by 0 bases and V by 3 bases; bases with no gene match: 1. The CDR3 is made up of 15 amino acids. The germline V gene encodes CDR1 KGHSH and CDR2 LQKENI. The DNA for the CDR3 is TGTGCCAGCTCACCCACAGGGGGCTCTGGAAACACCATATATTTT. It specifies CASSPTGGSGNTIYF.

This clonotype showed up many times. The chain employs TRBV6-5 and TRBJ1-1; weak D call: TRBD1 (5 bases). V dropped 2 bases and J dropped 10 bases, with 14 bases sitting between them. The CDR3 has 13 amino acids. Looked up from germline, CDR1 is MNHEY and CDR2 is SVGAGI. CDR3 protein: CASSYRGLQRAFF. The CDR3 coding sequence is TGTGCCAGCAGTTACCGGGGGTTACAGAGAGCTTTCTTT.

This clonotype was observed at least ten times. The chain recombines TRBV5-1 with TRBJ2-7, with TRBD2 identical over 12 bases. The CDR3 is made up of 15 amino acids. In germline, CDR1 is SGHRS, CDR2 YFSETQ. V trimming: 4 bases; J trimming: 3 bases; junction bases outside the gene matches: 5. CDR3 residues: CASSRGLAGHYEQYF. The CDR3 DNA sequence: TGCGCCAGCAGCCGGGGACTAGCGGGCCACTACGAGCAGTACTTC. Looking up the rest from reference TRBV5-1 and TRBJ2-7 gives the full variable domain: KAGVTQTPRYLIKTRGQQVTLSCSPISGHRSVSWYQQTPGQGLQFLFEYFSETQRNKGNFPGRFSGRQFSNSRSEMNVSTLELGDSALYLCASSRGLAGHYEQYFGPGTRLTVT.

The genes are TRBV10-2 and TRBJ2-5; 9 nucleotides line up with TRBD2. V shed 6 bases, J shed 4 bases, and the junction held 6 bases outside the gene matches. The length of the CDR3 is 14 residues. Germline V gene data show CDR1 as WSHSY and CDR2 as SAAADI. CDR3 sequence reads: CASSPSGDGETQYF. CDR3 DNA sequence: TGCGCCAGCAGCCCTAGCGGGGATGGAGAGACCCAGTACTTC.

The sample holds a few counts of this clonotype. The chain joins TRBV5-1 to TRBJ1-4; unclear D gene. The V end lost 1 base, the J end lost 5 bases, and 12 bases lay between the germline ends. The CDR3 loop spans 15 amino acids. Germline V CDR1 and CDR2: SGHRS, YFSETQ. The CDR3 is CASSLSSGGNEKLFF. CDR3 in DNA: TGCGCCAGCAGCTTGTCGTCAGGAGGAAATGAAAAACTGTTTTTT.

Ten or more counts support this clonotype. The DNA of the CDR3 is TGTGCCAGCAGAACCCGGGGGGTAAGAAACACTGAAGCTTTCTTT. It specifies CASRTRGVRNTEAFF. This chain connects TRBV6-5 to TRBJ1-1, with a weak D call TRBD1 (5 bases). V shed 6 bases and J shed 2 bases, with 16 bases lying between them. Germline CDR1 reads MNHEY; CDR2 reads SVGAGI. This CDR3 has 15 residues.

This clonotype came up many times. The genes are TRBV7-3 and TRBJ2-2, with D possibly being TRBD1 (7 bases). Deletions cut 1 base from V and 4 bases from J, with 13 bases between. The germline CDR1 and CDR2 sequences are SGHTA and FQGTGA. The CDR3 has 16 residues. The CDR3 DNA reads TGTGCCAGCAGCTTAATGGCAGGGGGACTCACCGGGGAGCTGTTTTTT. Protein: CASSLMAGGLTGELFF.

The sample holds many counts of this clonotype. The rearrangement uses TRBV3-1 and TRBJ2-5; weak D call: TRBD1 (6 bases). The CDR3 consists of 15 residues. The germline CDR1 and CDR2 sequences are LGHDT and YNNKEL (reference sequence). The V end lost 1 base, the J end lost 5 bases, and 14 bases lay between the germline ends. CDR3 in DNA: TGTGCCAGCAGCCAAGGGACACAGGGCGGCGAGACCCAGTACTTC. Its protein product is CASSQGTQGGETQYF.